These 10 T cell receptor beta chains originate from one sample sequenced in a study of early T cells in non-severe SARS-CoV-2 infection. In TCRdb, the 5' RACE reads were re-called with MiXCR into one record per CDR3 protein. Altogether 70,000 to 85,000 distinct CDR3 sequences are present, 12% being singletons, with the ten largest covering about 3.9%. Sequencing was carried out using whole blood. The receptors stem from an adult who was a healthcare worker with PCR-confirmed SARS-CoV-2 infection or an uninfected control (not recorded which).

This clonotype was detected a few times. CDR3 DNA sequence: TGTGCCACCAGTGATGGGACAGGGGTTGAGCAGTTCTTC. Translating gives CATSDGTGVEQFF. The chain couples TRBV24-1 to TRBJ2-1; 10 nucleotides line up with TRBD1. With V trimmed by 3 bases and J by 9 bases, 1 base remained unmatched. The V gene's germline CDR1 is KGHDR and CDR2 SFDVKD. The CDR3 contains 13 residues.

At least ten counts were recorded for this clonotype. The rearrangement joins TRBV12-5 to TRBJ2-1, with 9 bases matching TRBD2. Germline CDR1 LGHNT, CDR2 FRNRAP. The CDR3 has 15 amino acids. Trimming took 6 bases from V and 7 from J; bases not matched to a gene: 10. CDR3 coding DNA: TGTGCTAGTGGGCCTGGGATAGCGGGAGCTAATGAGCAGTTCTTC. Translated, it gives CASGPGIAGANEQFF. Full variable domain (missing parts from reference TRBV12-5 and TRBJ2-1): DARVTQTPRHKVTEMGQEVTMRCQPILGHNTVFWYRQTMMQGLELLAYFRNRAPLDDSGMPKDRFSAEMPDATLATLKIQPSEPRDSAVYFCASGPGIAGANEQFFGPGTRLTVL.

This clonotype was observed a few times. The chain recombines TRBV6-2 or TRBV6-3 with TRBJ2-1; 10 positions match TRBD2. The CDR3 totals 16 residues. The ends lost 0 bases at V and 4 bases at J; junction bases unmatched: 3. CDR1 and CDR2 from the germline V gene are MNHEY and SVGEGT. CDR3 bases: TGTGCCAGCAGTTACTCGGGACTAGCGTCATACAATGAGCAGTTCTTC. Amino acids: CASSYSGLASYNEQFF.

This clonotype appeared a few times. The CDR3 nucleotides are TGTGCCAGCAGTACCCCCGCAAGGGCGGTCGAAGCTTTCTTT. Residues: CASSTPARAVEAFF. V and J are TRBV28 and TRBJ1-1; D uncertain. The V end was cut by 5 bases, the J end by 8 bases, with 18 bases between. The CDR3 sequence is 14 residues long. Germline V gene sequence: CDR1 MDHEN, CDR2 SYDVKM. Combining the CDR3 with reference TRBV28 and TRBJ1-1 gives the whole variable domain DVKVTQSSRYLVKRTGEKVFLECVQDMDHENMFWYRQDPGLGLRLIYFSYDVKMKEKGDIPEGYSVSREKKERFSLILESASTNQTSMYLCASSTPARAVEAFFGQGTRLTVV.

This clonotype has more than one count but fewer than ten. The CDR3 DNA is TGTGCCAGCAGTTTGGACAGGAATTCCTACGAGCAGTACTTC. Translating gives CASSLDRNSYEQYF. This chain joins TRBV12-3 or TRBV12-4 and TRBJ2-7, with TRBD1 matching 7 bases. The CDR3 is made up of 14 amino acids. With 3 bases clipped from V and 1 base from J, the junction kept 3 bases outside the gene matches.

This clonotype was counted at least ten times. V usage is TRBV29-1 and J usage is TRBJ1-1; D call uncertain. CDR1 is SQVTM and CDR2 is ANQGSEA in the germline V gene. Trimming removed 7 bases from V and 10 bases from J, with 19 bases in between. The CDR3 sequence is 12 residues long. CDR3 in DNA: TGCAGCGCCCCCCTGGGGTTTGAGCGAGCTTTCTTT. It is translated as CSAPLGFERAFF. The variable domain in full, completed from reference TRBV29-1 and TRBJ1-1, reads SAVISQKPSRDICQRGTSLTIQCQVDSQVTMMFWYRQQPGQSLTLIATANQGSEATYESGFVIDKFPISRPNLTFSTLTVSNMSPEDSSIYLCSAPLGFERAFFGQGTRLTVV.

This clonotype was seen many times. This chain connects TRBV7-6 to TRBJ2-5, with a possible D match to TRBD1 (5 bases). The germline gives CDR1 SGHVS, CDR2 FNYEAQ. The V end lost 2 bases, the J end lost 2 bases, and 9 bases lay between the germline ends. This CDR3 contains 14 residues. The CDR3 nucleotides read TGTGCCAGCAGCTTACAGAGGACACAAGAGACCCAGTACTTC. Translated, it gives CASSLQRTQETQYF.

This clonotype was recorded many times. This sequence joins TRBV29-1 and TRBJ2-1; no definite D call. Deletions cut 8 bases from V and 8 bases from J, with 25 bases between. The CDR3 covers 15 residues. Germline V CDR1 and CDR2: SQVTM, ANQGSEA. CDR3 nucleotide sequence: TGCAGCCTCGCAGGTATTTTTAAAGGTAGTGATGAGCAGTTCTTC. As protein: CSLAGIFKGSDEQFF.

The V and J genes are TRBV6-1 and TRBJ2-5, with 8 positions matching TRBD1. Germline trimming cut 6 bases from V and 1 base from J; bases unmatched to any gene: 7. Germline V gene sequence: CDR1 MNHNS, CDR2 SASEGT. This CDR3 region has 15 residues. CDR3 amino acids: CASRRTGSSQETQYF. The CDR3 bases are TGTGCCAGCAGACGGACAGGGTCCTCCCAAGAGACCCAGTACTTC.

Points on this clonotype: At one of its ends the junction is not consistent with the germline gene, which may arise from a read error. CDR3 loop: CSVEEAGEYFFF. DNA for the CDR3: TGCAGCGTTGAAGAAGCCGGGGAGTACTTTTTTTTT. The chain recombines TRBV29-1 with TRBJ1-3, with D uncertain. The CDR3 runs to 12 residues. CDR1 is SQVTM, CDR2 ANQGSEA, per germline.